There are a few counts of the clone carrying this TCR beta chain. This record comes from a study of blood T cells in healthy people across ages. The CDR3 covers 14 residues. V was shortened by 8 bases and J by 8 bases, with 24 bases between the two germline ends. Germline CDR1 SQVTM, CDR2 ANQGSEA. Sample-barcoded 5' priming and a J-beta primer mix drove a second PCR of about 6 to 12 cycles. TCRdb re-analysed the 5' RACE reads in MiXCR, keeping a single row per CDR3 protein. In the table there are around 1,500,000 distinct CDR3 sequences, roughly 30% of which are singletons. The origin of this receptor is a woman in her thirties in good health. The chain has TRBV29-1 and TRBJ1-2; D is unclear. Sequencing used blood. The CDR3 coding sequence is TGCAGCACCCAAGACTTGCCCTCGCCGGAAGGCTACACCTTC. Protein sequence: CSTQDLPSPEGYTF.